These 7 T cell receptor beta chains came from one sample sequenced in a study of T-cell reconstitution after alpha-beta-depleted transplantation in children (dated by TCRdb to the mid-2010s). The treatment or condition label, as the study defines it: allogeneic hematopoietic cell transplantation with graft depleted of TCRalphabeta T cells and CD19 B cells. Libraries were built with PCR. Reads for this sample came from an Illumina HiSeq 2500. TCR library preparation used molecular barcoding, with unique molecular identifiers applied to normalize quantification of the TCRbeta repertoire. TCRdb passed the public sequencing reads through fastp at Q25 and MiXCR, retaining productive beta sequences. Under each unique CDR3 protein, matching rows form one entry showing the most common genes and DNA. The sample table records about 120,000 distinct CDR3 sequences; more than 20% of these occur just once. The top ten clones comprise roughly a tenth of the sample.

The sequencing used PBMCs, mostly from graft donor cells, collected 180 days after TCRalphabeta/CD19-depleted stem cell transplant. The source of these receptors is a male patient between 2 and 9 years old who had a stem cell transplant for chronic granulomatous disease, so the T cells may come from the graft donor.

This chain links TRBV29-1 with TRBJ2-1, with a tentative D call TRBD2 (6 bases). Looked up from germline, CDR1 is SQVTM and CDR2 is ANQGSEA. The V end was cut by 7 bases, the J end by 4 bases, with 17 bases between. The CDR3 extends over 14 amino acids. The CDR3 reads CSARRRLVYNEQFF. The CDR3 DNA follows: TGCAGCGCGAGGCGGAGACTAGTATACAATGAGCAGTTCTTC.

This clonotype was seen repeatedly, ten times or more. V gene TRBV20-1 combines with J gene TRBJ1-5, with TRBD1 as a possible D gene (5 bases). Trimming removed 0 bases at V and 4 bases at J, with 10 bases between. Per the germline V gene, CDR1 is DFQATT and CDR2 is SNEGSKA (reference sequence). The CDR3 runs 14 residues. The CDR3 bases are TGCAGTGCTAGAGATAGCAGGGAGAATCAGCCCCAGCATTTT. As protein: CSARDSRENQPQHF.

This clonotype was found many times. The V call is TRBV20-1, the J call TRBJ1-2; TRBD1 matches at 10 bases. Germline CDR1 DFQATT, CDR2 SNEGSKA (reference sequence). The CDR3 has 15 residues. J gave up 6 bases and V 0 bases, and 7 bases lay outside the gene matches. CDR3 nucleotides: TGCAGTGCTAGAGATCAGGGACAGGGGAGGGATGGCTACACCTTC. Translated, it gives CSARDQGQGRDGYTF.

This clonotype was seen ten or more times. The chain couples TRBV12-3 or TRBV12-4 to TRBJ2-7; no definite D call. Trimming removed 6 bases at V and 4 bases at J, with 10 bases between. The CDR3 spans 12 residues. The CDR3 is CASSNGPYEQYF. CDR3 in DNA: TGTGCCAGCAGCAACGGCCCGTACGAGCAGTACTTC.

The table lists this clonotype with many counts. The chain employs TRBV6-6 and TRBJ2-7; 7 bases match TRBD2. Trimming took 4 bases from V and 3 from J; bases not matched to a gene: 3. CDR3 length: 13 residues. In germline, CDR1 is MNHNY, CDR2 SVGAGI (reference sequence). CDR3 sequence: CASSWGGFYEQYF. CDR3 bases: TGTGCCAGCAGTTGGGGGGGGTTCTACGAGCAGTACTTC.

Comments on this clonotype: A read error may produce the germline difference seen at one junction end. The CDR3 loop is CAISRDGRRTHF. CDR3 nucleotide sequence: TGTGCCATCAGCAGAGACGGACGGAGGACCCACTTC. V and J are TRBV15 and TRBJ2-7; a possible D gene is TRBD2 (5 bases). Germline values: CDR1 LNHNV, CDR2 YYDKDF (reference sequence). This CDR3 contains 12 residues.

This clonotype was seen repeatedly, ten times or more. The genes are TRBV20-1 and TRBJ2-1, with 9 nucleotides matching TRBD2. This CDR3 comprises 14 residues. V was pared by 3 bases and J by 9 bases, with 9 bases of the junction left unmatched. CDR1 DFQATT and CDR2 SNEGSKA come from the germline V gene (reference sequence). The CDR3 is CSASRLAGPFEQFF. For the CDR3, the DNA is TGCAGTGCTAGTCGCCTAGCGGGACCTTTTGAGCAGTTCTTC.